The clone carrying this T cell receptor beta chain is a singleton in its sample. Its specificity is unknown. One end of the junction fails to match germline, which may point to a read error. The data stem from a study of blood T cells in healthy people across ages. Each sample had at least 6 million PBMCs isolated. The CDR3 has 17 residues. Germline V gene sequence: CDR1 LGHDT, CDR2 YNNKEL (reference sequence). A second roughly 6 to 12 cycle PCR used barcoded and J-beta primers. A template-switch adaptor with 12 random nucleotides tagged each cDNA molecule. TCRdb called the 5' RACE reads again in MiXCR, with one record for every CDR3 protein. The profile shows approximately 2,000,000 distinct CDR3 sequences, 35% to 50% of them singletons. Study-wide results and limits: Relative to aged donors, long-lived donors carried more naive CD4+ cells and displayed higher diversity. A strong correlation was found between TCR beta diversity and the percentage of naive T cells.

This rearrangement joins TRBV3-1 to TRBJ2-7; D remains unclear. The sample was blood. This receptor was identified in a human donor in good health. The CDR3 DNA reads TGTGCCAGCAGTCAAGATGATTTGCTGCCTAGCTCCTACGAGCAGTACTTC. Translating gives CASSQDDLLPSSYEQYF.